Below, one TCR beta chain is given with its context. Its antigen is unknown. Base-call qualities are not available, and no considerably larger clone is one nucleotide away. Taken from cysteine to phenylalanine, the CDR3 has 14 residues. CDR3 DNA only is kept here, 42 bases in frame from base 1. CDR1 SGHRS and CDR2 YFSETQ are derived from the germline V gene. V and J are truncated by 2 bases and 5 bases respectively, leaving an intervening sequence of 10 bases. The sample belongs to a study of vaccination and CD4 T cells after COVID-19 (dated 2022 in TCRdb). A note on the overall study: Convalescent patients had a positive SARS-CoV-2 result on nasal swab PCR, and of these patients, some 10 had mild disease and one had severe disease. The spike-specific CD4+ TCR repertoire was compared before and after mRNA vaccination in approximately 9 COVID-19 convalescent patients and a few infection-naive healthy vaccine recipients. Post-vaccine blood samples were taken a median of about 72 days after the second vaccine dose, with a range of 14 to 241 days. Post-COVID blood samples from convalescent patients were collected a median of roughly 100 days after diagnosis, with a range of 35 to 161 days. As controls, cultures received a CEFX viral epitope pool (the positive control), an HIV-1 Nef peptide pool (the negative control), or no peptide at all. Culture stimuli were overlapping spike peptide pools from SARS-CoV-2 and from the common cold coronaviruses HCoV-NL63, HCoV-OC43 and HCoV-229E. In the convalescent cohort there were six males and four females, among whom were two Hispanic individuals, seven Caucasians, two Asians and one multiracial person. Each participant got two doses of either the Pfizer-BioNTech BNT162b2 vaccine (n=8) or the Moderna mRNA-1273 vaccine (n=2).

Study-wide conclusions, independent of this receptor: Of the vaccine-specific clones in convalescent patients, 304 of 307, or nearly all, reacted only to SARS-CoV-2 spike and did not cross-react with common cold coronaviruses. The number of convalescent patients in the study was relatively small, and the study did not examine early timepoints following natural infection. In convalescent patients, a median around 84% of post-vaccine SARS-CoV-2-reactive clones were detected only after vaccination, and vaccine-specific priming was suggested by this finding. An increase in the median number of SARS-CoV-2-reactive clonotypes from approximately 21 after infection to 35 to 40 after vaccination was observed, but the change was not found to be significant.

Library creation used PCR. DNA from cultured CD4+ T cells underwent TCR sequencing with the Oncomine TCR Beta short-read assay at the Johns Hopkins FTIC core. Genomic DNA was extracted from the cultured CD4+ T cells with the QIAamp micro DNA kit. Oncomine TCR Beta libraries from cultured CD4+ T cells were pooled with unique dual indexes and sequenced on an Illumina iSeq 100. The authors processed their data as follows. Non-productive sequences were removed, and CDR3s not starting with C, not ending with F or W, or shorter than 7 amino acids were discarded. The MANAFEST web application was used to identify antigen-specific clonotypes by comparing peptide-stimulated wells against reference wells and other culture wells. Positive clones required FDR below 0.05, an odds ratio above 5, and productive frequency above 0.1% in at least two of three replicate wells. A clonotype was classed as cross-reactive if the clonotype showed significant expansion both in SARS-CoV-2 spike wells and in at least one common cold coronavirus spike condition. Using R version 3.6.1, CDR3 homology was evaluated through Levenshtein distances (stringdist) along with unrooted phylogenetic trees (ape). TCRdb passed the public sequencing reads through fastp at Q25 and MiXCR, retaining productive beta sequences. CDR3 protein sequences are deduplicated, and each keeps its most common genes and DNA. The V and J calls were determined by TCRdb, not by the authors. This sample comprises about 25,000 distinct CDR3 sequences, over 45% of them detected only once. The top ten constitute 5% to 6.5% of the sample.

The treatment or condition label, read with the paper, signifies: roughly 10-day PBMC culture with coronavirus spike peptide pools or control peptides (ViraFEST assay). The study used the ViraFEST assay, which expanded antigen-specific T cells with peptide pools and then identified expanded clonotypes by TCR sequencing. The positive SARS-CoV-2 PCR tests of the convalescent patients were dated from March to December 2020, before the Alpha, Beta and Delta variants emerged in the United States. Each well held millions of PBMCs cultured in IMDM containing around 5% human AB serum and 9 to 10 IU/ml IL-2, with 9 to 10 ug/ml peptide pools added. On days 3 and 7, half of the culture medium was replaced with fresh IL-2-containing medium. CD4+ T cells were isolated after roughly 9 days of culture through negative selection using the EasySep CD4+ T cell isolation kit. PBMCs were separated from whole blood using Ficoll-Paque Plus gradient centrifugation and then either used fresh or cryopreserved at -140C. Triplicate wells were generally used for each culture condition.

The chain is encoded by TRBV5-1 joined to TRBJ2-2; a weak D assignment points to TRBD1 (5 bases agree). The material sequenced was CD4+ T cells from blood, cultured in vitro. The receptor was derived from a human donor who had recovered from COVID-19. The CDR3 reads CASSFDSSTGELFF. The nucleotide sequence reads as follows: TGCGCCAGCAGCTTCGACAGTTCTACCGGGGAGCTGTTTTTT.